Below, 17 T cell receptor beta chains from the same sample are listed, as sequenced in a study of T cells in Graves' hyperthyroidism and ophthalmopathy. Regions amplified from RNA transcripts were the TCR beta CDR3 regions. RT-PCR in the first round (using the HTBI primer set) targeted the TCR CDR3. TCRdb ran MiXCR on the multiplex PCR reads and lists one entry per CDR3 protein. This table holds a few hundred thousand distinct CDR3 sequences, less than 15% found once. The source material was blood. Receptors were obtained from a young woman with Graves' hyperthyroidism.

The rearrangement joins TRBV4-2 to TRBJ2-7; 8 bases agree with TRBD2. V lost 5 bases, J lost 2 bases, and 8 bases stayed unmatched. Germline CDR1 is LGHNA and CDR2 is YNFKEQ. There are 15 residues in the CDR3. The CDR3 sequence is CASSEISGTAYEQYF. CDR3 nucleotides: TGTGCCAGCAGCGAAATTAGCGGGACCGCCTACGAGCAGTACTTC.

In this sample, this clonotype turned up many times. This chain connects TRBV12-3 or TRBV12-4 to TRBJ2-1; 14 bases map to TRBD2. Unmatched junction bases numbered 7, after V lost 10 bases and J lost 5 bases. The CDR3 is 15 amino acids. Here the CDR3 DNA reads TGTGCCACAGGACTAGCGGGAGGTCGAAACAATGAGCAGTTCTTC. Protein sequence: CATGLAGGRNNEQFF.

This clonotype has more than one count but fewer than ten. The J gene is TRBJ2-3, the V gene TRBV19, with 15 bases matching TRBD2. With 5 bases clipped from V and 2 bases from J, the junction kept 5 bases outside the gene matches. The CDR3 has 17 residues. Germline V gene data show CDR1 as LNHDA and CDR2 as SQIVND (reference sequence). In nucleotides, the CDR3 is TGTGCCAGTAGTTCCCGGACTAGCGGGGGGGTCACAGATACGCAGTATTTT. Amino acid sequence: CASSSRTSGGVTDTQYF.

This clonotype was counted many times. The chain combines TRBV7-2 with TRBJ2-2; TRBD2 is a possible D gene (5 bases). CDR1 is SGHTA and CDR2 is FQGNSA in the germline V gene. Trimming took 1 base from V and 1 from J, leaving 7 bases between them. The CDR3 is 15 amino acids. The CDR3 spells CASSLEDLNTGELFF. The CDR3 nucleotides read TGTGCCAGCAGCTTAGAGGACTTGAACACCGGGGAGCTGTTTTTT.

The table lists this clonotype with many counts. The V and J genes are TRBV11-2 and TRBJ2-7; either TRBD1 or TRBD2 may supply D (5 bases each). Germline V lookup: CDR1 SGHAT, CDR2 FQNNGV. The V end lost 5 bases, the J end lost 0 bases, and 17 bases lay between the germline ends. CDR3 length equals 16 residues. The CDR3 protein is CASSPTRTGTSYEQYF. In DNA, the CDR3 is TGTGCCAGCAGCCCCACCCGGACGGGGACCTCCTACGAGCAGTACTTC. Supplemented by reference TRBV11-2 and TRBJ2-7, the full variable domain reads EAGVAQSPRYKIIEKRQSVAFWCNPISGHATLYWYQQILGQGPKLLIQFQNNGVVDDSQLPKDRFSAERLKGVDSTLKIQPAKLEDSAVYLCASSPTRTGTSYEQYFGPGTRLTVT.

The rearrangement joins TRBV10-1 to TRBJ1-1; no firm D call. The V end was cut by 7 bases, the J end by 6 bases, with 18 bases between. Germline V gives CDR1 WNHNN, CDR2 SYGVQD (reference sequence). CDR3 length: 14 amino acids. In nucleotides, the CDR3 is TGCGCCAGCAAACCACACTGGCTTAATGCTGAAGCTTTCTTT. Its protein is CASKPHWLNAEAFF.

The CDR3 region is CASSSQGGTGELFF. CDR3 sequence (DNA): TGTGCCAGCAGCTCACAGGGGGGGACCGGGGAGCTGTTTTTT. The chain is built from TRBV11-2 and TRBJ2-2, with D possibly TRBD1 on 8 matching bases. Trimming cost V 4 bases and J 5 bases, with 11 bases left between them. This CDR3 region has 14 residues. CDR1 and CDR2 from the germline V gene are SGHAT and FQNNGV.

This clonotype has a count of ten or more. This sequence joins TRBV28 and TRBJ1-2, with D possibly TRBD1 on 5 matching bases. The ends were cut back, 5 bases at V and 7 bases at J, with 23 bases in the middle. CDR3 length: 16 residues. CDR1 and CDR2 (germline): MDHEN, SYDVKM. CDR3 nucleotides: TGTGCCAGCAGTCCGACATGGGGGATATTCCAGGGTGGCTACACCTTC. This codes for CASSPTWGIFQGGYTF.

V and J are TRBV7-2 and TRBJ2-4, with 7 bases fitting TRBD1. V lost 4 bases to trimming and J lost 9 bases; unmatched junction nucleotides: 9. The CDR3 loop spans 14 amino acids. Germline V gene data show CDR1 as SGHTA and CDR2 as FQGNSA. The CDR3: CASSSSTGRSIQYF. CDR3 nucleotides: TGTGCCAGCAGCTCATCGACAGGGCGGTCCATTCAGTACTTC.

This clonotype has a count of ten or more. The chain carries TRBV5-1 and TRBJ1-1; 7 nucleotides agree with TRBD1. Germline V gives CDR1 SGHRS, CDR2 YFSETQ. This CDR3 spans 15 amino acids. The V segment lost 2 bases and the J segment 2 bases; nucleotides outside the gene matches: 6. CDR3 sequence: CASSFSGTVNTEAFF. CDR3 in DNA: TGCGCCAGCAGCTTCTCCGGGACAGTTAACACTGAAGCTTTCTTT.

Comments on this clonotype: Given a much more abundant clone one base away, this may be a read error. The J gene is TRBJ1-5, the V gene TRBV12-3 or TRBV12-4; D is possibly TRBD1 (5 bases). V gave up 5 bases and J gave up 6 bases, with 14 bases separating them. CDR3 length: 14 residues. CDR3 coding DNA: TGTGCCAGCAGTAGCTCAGGGACGAGTCAGCCCCAGCATTTT. Amino acid sequence: CASSSSGTSQPQHF.

This clonotype has at least ten counts. This chain joins TRBV27 and TRBJ1-5, with no clear D. From germline, CDR1 is MNHEY and CDR2 SMNVEV (reference sequence). There are 13 residues in the CDR3. V dropped 0 bases and J dropped 5 bases, with 5 bases sitting between them. The CDR3 region is CASSLSMDQPQHF. CDR3 coding DNA: TGTGCCAGCAGTTTATCGATGGATCAGCCCCAGCATTTT.

The chain combines TRBV5-1 with TRBJ2-7; no definite D call. Germline CDR1 is SGHRS and CDR2 is YFSETQ. CDR3 length: 14 amino acids. Deletions cut 4 bases from V and 6 bases from J, with 17 bases between. The DNA for the CDR3 is TGCGCCAGCAGCGACGGGCCCTTCTGGCCCGAGCAGTACTTC. Translated, it gives CASSDGPFWPEQYF. Supplemented by reference TRBV5-1 and TRBJ2-7, the full variable domain reads KAGVTQTPRYLIKTRGQQVTLSCSPISGHRSVSWYQQTPGQGLQFLFEYFSETQRNKGNFPGRFSGRQFSNSRSEMNVSTLELGDSALYLCASSDGPFWPEQYFGPGTRLTVT.

At least ten counts were recorded for this clonotype. The chain employs TRBV7-2 and TRBJ1-1, with D unclear. V lost 1 base, J lost 7 bases, and 7 bases lay in between. Germline V CDR1 and CDR2: SGHTA, FQGNSA. This CDR3 spans 12 amino acids. Here the CDR3 reads CASSLGDVEAFF. The CDR3 region has the DNA TGTGCCAGCAGCTTAGGCGACGTTGAAGCTTTCTTT.

The table lists this clonotype with many counts. This chain links TRBV2 with TRBJ1-2, with a weak D call TRBD1 (5 bases). V was shortened by 7 bases and J by 0 bases, with 15 bases between the two germline ends. CDR1 and CDR2 from the germline V gene are SNHLY and FYNNEI. The CDR3 runs to 15 residues. CDR3: CASITKGTSNYGYTF. The CDR3 DNA is TGTGCCAGCATCACAAAAGGGACGTCTAACTATGGCTACACCTTC.

There are many counts of this clonotype. The chain uses TRBV27 and TRBJ2-5; no reliable D call. Germline lookup yields CDR1 MNHEY and CDR2 SMNVEV (reference sequence). V gave up 4 bases and J gave up 0 bases, with 9 bases separating them. This CDR3 has 14 amino acids. CDR3: CASSSSLDQETQYF. The CDR3, as DNA: TGTGCCAGCAGTTCCTCCCTAGACCAAGAGACCCAGTACTTC.

Ten or more counts support this clonotype. The V and J genes are TRBV2 and TRBJ2-5, with 7 bases that match TRBD2. V was clipped by 5 bases and J by 4 bases; unmatched bases: 7. Germline V gene sequence: CDR1 SNHLY, CDR2 FYNNEI. CDR3 length: 14 residues. CDR3 protein: CASSIRLAPETQYF. The CDR3 DNA follows: TGTGCCAGCAGTATCAGACTAGCACCAGAGACCCAGTACTTC.